These T cell receptor beta chains were read from a single sample in a study of T-cell memory formation after mild COVID-19. One entry per CDR3 protein, called by TCRdb with MiXCR from the 5' RACE reads. This table holds around 310,000 distinct CDR3 sequences, 20% to 25% found once. Sequences were obtained from PBMCs or a T cell subset sorted from them (not recorded which). The receptors originated from a man aged 18 to 29 who had mild COVID-19 (a few samples of this study predate the infection). Cell type and time point are not known. Each CDR3 is given with its conserved first and last residue. D genes are given only for firm matches. Clone size is not always given. Where it is, it says once, few, many or a class for expanded clones.

D gene,V gene,J gene,clone size,CDR3 DNA,CDR3 protein
NA,TRBV6-5,TRBJ1-2,NA,TGTGCCAGCAGTTACTCTGCTGAAGACTGGAGATATGGCTACACCTTC,CASSYSAEDWRYGYTF
NA,TRBV9,TRBJ2-3,NA,TGTGCCAGCAGCCTGGTGGGGGCCGGCACAGATACGCAGTATTTT,CASSLVGAGTDTQYF
NA,TRBV4-3,TRBJ1-2,few,TGCGCCAGCAGCCAAGACCCCATGACGCCTGGCTACACCTTC,CASSQDPMTPGYTF
NA,TRBV6-2/TRBV6-3,TRBJ1-1,few,TGTGCCAGTCTACAGGAGCCGAACACTGAAGCTTTCTTT,CASLQEPNTEAFF
TRBD1,TRBV18,TRBJ2-7,few,TGTGCCAGCTCACCACCCGACAGGGCGAACTCCTACGAGCAGTACTTC,CASSPPDRANSYEQYF
TRBD1,TRBV6-5,TRBJ2-7,NA,TGTGCCAGCAGCCGGGGACAGGGTAACTACGAGCAGTACTTC,CASSRGQGNYEQYF
TRBD1,TRBV7-8,TRBJ1-4,few,TGTGCCAGCAGCCCTGTGCGGACAGGGGGATTGGCTAATGAAAAACTGTTTTTT,CASSPVRTGGLANEKLFF
NA,TRBV18,TRBJ2-4,few,TGTGCCAGCTCACCGGGCCAGCCCAAAAACATTCAGTACTTC,CASSPGQPKNIQYF
NA,TRBV6-5,TRBJ1-1,NA,TGTGCCAGCAGTTCCCGGGGGGGGGCTGAAGCTTTCTTT,CASSSRGGAEAFF
NA,TRBV12-3/TRBV12-4,TRBJ1-1,NA,TGTGCCAGCAGTTCCCCGAGGTCTCGAGAAGCTTTCTTT,CASSSPRSREAFF
TRBD2,TRBV4-3,TRBJ2-1,few,TGCGCCAGCAGCCGCAGACGGACTAGCGGGGGGATATACAATGAGCAGTTCTTC,CASSRRRTSGGIYNEQFF
TRBD2,TRBV7-3,TRBJ2-3,NA,TGTGCCAGCAGGACTAGCGGGGGTCCAGATACGCAGTATTTT,CASRTSGGPDTQYF
TRBD1,TRBV25-1,TRBJ1-5,few,TGTGCCAGCAGTGAAGGGACAGGGGGCCGGACGCCCCAGCATTTT,CASSEGTGGRTPQHF
NA,TRBV5-5,TRBJ1-5,NA,TGTGCCAGCAGCTTGGGCAGGGCCAATCAGCCCCAGCATTTT,CASSLGRANQPQHF
TRBD1,TRBV5-4,TRBJ2-7,NA,TGTGCCAGCAGCCAGGGGGGGACAGGGGGTCGCGAGCAGTACTTC,CASSQGGTGGREQYF
TRBD2,TRBV12-3/TRBV12-4,TRBJ2-3,few,TGTGCCAGCATGACTAGCGGGGGGAATACGCAGTATTTT,CASMTSGGNTQYF
TRBD2,TRBV9,TRBJ2-5,many,TGTGCCAGCAGCGTAGGGACTAGCGGGGGAGAGACCCAGTACTTC,CASSVGTSGGETQYF
NA,TRBV4-2,TRBJ2-3,NA,TGTGCCAGCAGCCAAGCAGTGGGCTCAGATACGCAGTATTTT,CASSQAVGSDTQYF
TRBD2,TRBV6-5,TRBJ2-1,few,TGTGCCAGCAGTCGTATAGCGGGTTCTGGCGGTGAGCAGTTCTTC,CASSRIAGSGGEQFF
NA,TRBV19,TRBJ1-5,many,TGTGCCAGTAGTCCTAGACAGGCCTACAATCAGCCCCAGCATTTT,CASSPRQAYNQPQHF
NA,TRBV7-9,TRBJ2-1,many,TGTGCCAGCAGCTTAGGGCAGGTTGACGAGCAGTTCTTC,CASSLGQVDEQFF
TRBD1,TRBV4-3,TRBJ1-2,NA,TGCGCCAGCAGCCAAGAACCGACAGGGGATCTCTATGGCTACACCTTC,CASSQEPTGDLYGYTF
NA,TRBV20-1,TRBJ2-5,few,TGCAGTGCACGGACAGGGAGGGAAGAGACCCAGTACTTC,CSARTGREETQYF
TRBD1,TRBV4-3,TRBJ2-3,NA,TGCGCCAGCAGCCAAGAGGACAGGGTGATCTCAGATACGCAGTATTTT,CASSQEDRVISDTQYF
NA,TRBV4-1,TRBJ2-6,NA,TGCGCCAGCAGCCAAAAGGGGACTGGGGCCAACGTCCTGACTTTC,CASSQKGTGANVLTF
TRBD2,TRBV4-1,TRBJ2-3,NA,TGCGCCAGCAGCCAAGATTGGACTAGCGGGGTGGCAGATACGCAGTATTTT,CASSQDWTSGVADTQYF
NA,TRBV5-1,TRBJ2-1,many,TGCGCCAGCAGCTTGGCCAGGGTCGGATACAATGAGCAGTTCTTC,CASSLARVGYNEQFF
NA,TRBV29-1,TRBJ2-1,NA,TGCAGCGCCTTAGGCAGCTCCTACAATGAGCAGTTCTTC,CSALGSSYNEQFF
TRBD2,TRBV20-1,TRBJ2-1,few,TGCAGTGCTAGAGGACTAGCGGGGCGCTACAATGAGCAGTTCTTC,CSARGLAGRYNEQFF
NA,TRBV9,TRBJ1-5,once,TGTGCCAGCAGCGCAGGGAACCCACATAGCAATCAGCCCCAGCATTTT,CASSAGNPHSNQPQHF
TRBD2,TRBV2,TRBJ2-1,few,TGTGCCAGCAGTAGACGCCCCGGGGGGAATGAGCAGTTCTTC,CASSRRPGGNEQFF
NA,TRBV11-2,TRBJ1-1,few,TGTGCCAGCAGCTTGGTTCCAGGGGTAAGGCCTGAAGCTTTCTTT,CASSLVPGVRPEAFF
NA,TRBV24-1,TRBJ2-5,NA,TGTGCCACCAGCAGGGCCGGGGAGACCCAGTACTTC,CATSRAGETQYF
TRBD1,TRBV27,TRBJ1-2,few,TGTGCCAGCAGTTTCCGACAGGGTTACGGCTACACCTTC,CASSFRQGYGYTF
TRBD1,TRBV20-1,TRBJ2-7,NA,TGCAGTGCTAGAGATGACCGACAGGGATATCACGAGCAGTACTTC,CSARDDRQGYHEQYF
TRBD1,TRBV12-3/TRBV12-4,TRBJ2-1,NA,TGTGCCAGCCTCCGGGACAGGGGCTCCAATGAGCAGTTCTTC,CASLRDRGSNEQFF
TRBD2,TRBV15,TRBJ2-1,many,TGTGCCACCAGCAGTCCTCGGGGGGGGAATGAGCAGTTCTTC,CATSSPRGGNEQFF
TRBD1,TRBV7-2,TRBJ2-2,few,TGTGCCAGCACCCTGACAGGGGAAAACGGGGAGCTGTTTTTT,CASTLTGENGELFF
NA,TRBV7-2,TRBJ1-2,few,TGTGCCAGCAGCCCAGCGGGGGGCGTAGAATATGGCTACACCTTC,CASSPAGGVEYGYTF
TRBD2,TRBV5-1,TRBJ2-5,NA,TGCGCCAGCAGCAACCCGGGGGGCCAAGAGACCCAGTACTTC,CASSNPGGQETQYF
TRBD1,TRBV7-9,TRBJ1-1,NA,TGTGCCAGCAGCGGGATGACAGGGGGAGCTTTCTTT,CASSGMTGGAFF
NA,TRBV5-6,TRBJ2-5,NA,TGTGCCAGCAGCTTGGAGGACAACCGGCGGGAGACCCAGTACTTC,CASSLEDNRRETQYF
TRBD1,TRBV28,TRBJ2-6,few,TGTGCCAGCAGTTTAATTTATCAGGGGGAAGGATCTGGGGCCAACGTCCTGACTTTC,CASSLIYQGEGSGANVLTF
NA,TRBV15,TRBJ2-2,NA,TGTGCCACCAGCAGAGTTTCCGGGTCCGGGGAGCTGTTTTTT,CATSRVSGSGELFF